This T cell receptor (beta chain) was obtained from a study of T cells in women clearing cervical HPV infection. Study conclusions and caveats: CIN3+ cases had significantly higher TCR repertoire richness than controls, but evenness did not differ. T-cell numbers per sample were unknown and may explain richness differences. It is unknown whether associations predate infection; no effector/memory or HPV-specific sorting.

With regard to this clone: As yet, its antigen is unknown. The read comes to an end 3 residues before the CDR3 does, leaving the germline J gene to fill in the end.

Repertoires were generated with immunoSEQ multiplex PCR, while TCRdb's copy carries only in-frame clones and drops some. The listing contains about 12,000 clones. Losses at the gene ends were 1 base for V and 3 bases for J; bases not matched to a gene: 6. Germline V lookup: CDR1 SGHNT, CDR2 YYREEE (reference sequence). This CDR3 spans 16 amino acids. The receptor's source is a woman between 18 and 69 years old with a cervical HPV16 infection that either progressed to CIN3+ or cleared (not recorded which). Sequenced input: blood buffy coat. V usage is TRBV5-4 and J usage is TRBJ2-3; 9 bases line up with TRBD2. Partial CDR3 DNA: TGTGCCAGCAGCTTGCGGCTAGCGGGGTCGACAGATACG. The encoded protein is CASSLRLAGSTDT. In full, the CDR3 is CASSLRLAGSTDTQYF.